This entry lists 23 T cell receptor beta chains sequenced from one sample in a study of blood T cell repertoires in COVID-19 (dated by TCRdb to 2019 to 2021). Library generation was performed with the immunoSEQ multiplex PCR assay. Held by TCRdb, this immuneACCESS table contains in-frame sequences only and omits some clones. Under half of the omission traces to an unresolved V gene where checked; the cause of the rest is unknown. The sample table shows approximately 160,000 clones, and 80% to 90% are seen once. The top ten constitute roughly 4% of the sample. Sequenced sample: peripheral blood. The receptors were gathered from a woman in her 70s with acute or convalescent COVID-19.

This clone was observed once. The chain has TRBV19 and TRBJ2-5, with TRBD2 matching over 10 bases. Trimming cost V 3 bases and J 4 bases; bases outside gene matches: 8. This CDR3 spans 16 amino acids. Germline-derived CDR1 and CDR2 are LNHDA and SQIVND (reference sequence). This CDR3 is CASSMTSGTSVETQYF. Here the CDR3 DNA reads TGTGCCAGTAGTATGACATCCGGGACTAGCGTAGAGACCCAGTACTTC.

V gene TRBV28 combines with J gene TRBJ2-5; 11 bases line up with TRBD2. V shed 5 bases, J shed 5 bases, and the junction held 7 bases outside the gene matches. Per germline, CDR1 MDHEN and CDR2 SYDVKM. The length of the CDR3 is 15 residues. Here the CDR3 DNA reads TGTGCCAGCAGTGGGCTAGCGGGGGGACGTGAGACCCAGTACTTC. Translation gives CASSGLAGGRETQYF.

This clone was seen just once. The V gene is TRBV30, the J gene TRBJ2-7, with a weak D call TRBD2 (6 bases). This CDR3 has 14 residues. CDR1 GTSNPN and CDR2 SVGIG come from the germline V gene (reference sequence). V was shortened by 2 bases and J by 4 bases, with 15 bases between the two germline ends. As DNA, the CDR3 is TGTGCCTGGAGTTTCAGCGGGTCAAGATACGAGCAGTACTTC. It codes for CAWSFSGSRYEQYF.

The gene calls are TRBV18 and TRBJ1-1; D perhaps matches TRBD1 (6 bases). Trimming removed 3 bases at V and 6 bases at J, with 17 bases between. The CDR3 is 15 residues long. CDR1 and CDR2 (germline): KGHSH, LQKENI. This CDR3 is CASSPTRGVQSEAFF. CDR3 nucleotide sequence: TGTGCCAGCTCACCCACCAGGGGCGTCCAATCTGAAGCTTTCTTT.

This rearrangement joins TRBV5-4 to TRBJ1-5, with 7 bases that match TRBD1. Germline V gives CDR1 SGHNT, CDR2 YYREEE (reference sequence). V was clipped by 2 bases and J by 7 bases; unmatched bases: 9. The CDR3 is 15 residues long. In DNA, the CDR3 is TGTGCCAGCAGCTTTGGTACAGGGGCGGGACAGCCCCAGCATTTT. This sequence encodes CASSFGTGAGQPQHF.

This chain links TRBV28 with TRBJ1-6; D call uncertain. Trimming removed 8 bases at V and 0 bases at J, with 11 bases between. This CDR3 contains 15 residues. Germline CDR1 and CDR2: MDHEN and SYDVKM. CDR3 bases: TGTGCCAGCTACGAAGCTAGCTCCTATAATTCACCCCTCCACTTT. It yields the protein CASYEASSYNSPLHF.

V usage is TRBV19 and J usage is TRBJ2-5; 10 bases agree with TRBD2. The trim removed 1 base at V and 3 bases at J, leaving 5 bases unmatched. This CDR3 is built from 16 residues. Germline assignment: CDR1 LNHDA and CDR2 SQIVND (reference sequence). As DNA, the CDR3 is TGTGCCAGTAGTATAGCCCCGGGACTAGCGAAAGAGACCCAGTACTTC. Its translation is CASSIAPGLAKETQYF.

The rearrangement joins TRBV4-3 to TRBJ2-6; TRBD1 is a possible D gene (6 bases). Trimming pared 1 base from V and 3 bases from J, leaving 19 bases between. The germline V gene has CDR1 LGHNA and CDR2 YSLEER. CDR3 length equals 19 residues. CDR3 in amino acids: CASSQGWSAGTLGANVLTF. The CDR3 nucleotides read TGCGCCAGCAGCCAAGGGTGGTCGGCAGGGACACTTGGGGCCAACGTCCTGACTTTC.

CDR3 DNA sequence: TGTGCCAGCAGTTTACCGGACACTGAAGCTTTCTTT. Encoded protein: CASSLPDTEAFF. The chain joins TRBV28 to TRBJ1-1; unclear D gene. Trimming removed 2 bases at V and 3 bases at J, with 4 bases between. Germline loops: CDR1 MDHEN, CDR2 SYDVKM. This CDR3 has 12 residues.

CDR3 in DNA: TGTGCCAGTAGTACCCCGGGACAGGGTATCTATGGCTACACCTTC. This encodes CASSTPGQGIYGYTF. This sequence joins TRBV19 and TRBJ1-2; 9 nucleotides agree with TRBD1. CDR1 and CDR2 (germline): LNHDA, SQIVND (reference sequence). CDR3 length: 15 residues. The V gene end was trimmed by 4 bases and the J gene end by 4 bases; junction bases not matched to a gene: 7.

The chain is built from TRBV4-2 and TRBJ1-5; D is unresolved. Trimming stripped 6 bases from V and 5 bases from J, with 17 bases between. Germline values: CDR1 LGHNA, CDR2 YNFKEQ. CDR3 length equals 15 residues. The CDR3 nucleotides read TGTGCCAGCAGGCCCAGTCAGCGCGGGCATCAGCCCCAGCATTTT. This translates into CASRPSQRGHQPQHF.

The chain joins TRBV28 to TRBJ2-3; 11 positions agree with TRBD2. This CDR3 spans 15 amino acids. Germline V gene lookup returns CDR1 MDHEN and CDR2 SYDVKM. J was trimmed by 4 bases and V by 6 bases; bases with no gene match: 6. The CDR3 spells CASRLAGGPSDTQYF. CDR3 nucleotide sequence: TGTGCCAGCAGATTAGCGGGAGGGCCTTCAGATACGCAGTATTTT.

The V gene is TRBV28, the J gene TRBJ2-3; no firm D call. Trimming pared 5 bases from V and 0 bases from J, leaving 15 bases between. Germline CDR1 and CDR2: MDHEN and SYDVKM. This CDR3 is 16 amino acids long. CDR3 bases: TGTGCCAGCAGTGTTGGGCCCTCATCTAGCACAGATACGCAGTATTTT. This translates into CASSVGPSSSTDTQYF.

In regard to this clone: Other DNA sequences in the same sample also yield this CDR3. CDR3 nucleotide sequence: TGCGCCAGCAGCCAAGATCCCTTGAACACTGAAGCTTTCTTT. It specifies CASSQDPLNTEAFF. The rearrangement joins TRBV4-3 to TRBJ1-1; no firm D call. Germline V gives CDR1 LGHNA, CDR2 YSLEER. There are 14 residues in the CDR3. The V end was cut by 0 bases, the J end by 0 bases, with 5 bases between.

This clone was seen only once. CDR3 sequence (DNA): TGTGCCAGCAGCTTAGGCCGCGGGTTCGGCTACACCTTC. As protein: CASSLGRGFGYTF. This sequence joins TRBV13 and TRBJ1-2; D is unclear. The germline gives CDR1 PRHDT, CDR2 FYEKMQ (reference sequence). Trimming removed 0 bases at V and 8 bases at J, with 10 bases between. This CDR3 spans 13 amino acids. Supplemented by reference TRBV13 and TRBJ1-2, the full variable domain reads AAGVIQSPRHLIKEKRETATLKCYPIPRHDTVYWYQQGPGQDPQFLISFYEKMQSDKGSIPDRFSAQQFSDYHSELNMSSLELGDSALYFCASSLGRGFGYTFGSGTRLTVV.

The chain combines TRBV7-3 with TRBJ2-1; 9 nucleotides match TRBD1. The CDR3 runs 14 residues. Trimming took 4 bases from V and 3 from J; bases not matched to a gene: 1. Per the germline V gene, CDR1 is SGHTA and CDR2 is FQGTGA. The DNA of the CDR3 is TGTGCCAGCAGCTCGACAGGGGGCTACAATGAGCAGTTCTTC. It codes for CASSSTGGYNEQFF.

The chain uses TRBV6-5 and TRBJ2-2, with 7 bases identical to TRBD1. There are 16 residues in the CDR3. Looked up from germline, CDR1 is MNHEY and CDR2 is SVGAGI. V dropped 2 bases and J dropped 6; count of bases not matched to a gene: 9. In nucleotides, the CDR3 is TGTGCCAGCAGTTACAGCTGGACAGGAAAATCCGGGGAGCTGTTTTTT. Encoded protein: CASSYSWTGKSGELFF.

This clone was seen more than once but under ten times. The V and J genes are TRBV27 and TRBJ2-1; 12 bases match TRBD2. The length of the CDR3 is 16 residues. The junction had 12 bases not matched to a gene; V was cut back by 10 bases and J by 5 bases. Germline V gives CDR1 MNHEY, CDR2 SMNVEV (reference sequence). The chain's CDR3 is CATAGPGLAGNNEQFF. The CDR3 DNA is TGTGCCACAGCAGGGCCGGGACTAGCGGGTAACAATGAGCAGTTCTTC.

This clone was counted a single time. This chain connects TRBV5-6 to TRBJ2-3; tentatively, D is TRBD1 (5 bases). Trimming stripped 0 bases from V and 0 bases from J, with 14 bases between. Germline CDR1 and CDR2: SGHDT and YYEEEE. CDR3 length equals 17 residues. Here the CDR3 DNA reads TGTGCCAGCAGCTTGGTCCCGGGTTCAGGGAGCACAGATACGCAGTATTTT. The encoded protein is CASSLVPGSGSTDTQYF.

The rearrangement uses TRBV6-2 or TRBV6-3 and TRBJ1-5; D is possibly TRBD1 (5 bases). CDR3 length: 16 residues. V shed 4 bases and J shed 3 bases, with 16 bases lying between them. Germline-derived CDR1 and CDR2 are MNHEY and SVGEGT. The CDR3, as DNA: TGTGCCAGCAGTTCCTGGGGGAGGTACGACAATCAGCCCCAGCATTTT. It yields the protein CASSSWGRYDNQPQHF.

This rearrangement joins TRBV10-3 to TRBJ2-7; possibly TRBD1 for D (6 bases). Germline V CDR1 and CDR2: ENHRY, SYGVKD. This CDR3 spans 12 amino acids. With 10 bases removed from V and 4 bases from J, the gap between germline ends came to 14 bases. The chain's CDR3 is CASAEQGYEQYF. Written as DNA, the CDR3 is TGTGCCAGCGCTGAACAGGGTTACGAGCAGTACTTC.

This sequence joins TRBV3-1 (or the pseudogene TRBV3-2) and TRBJ2-3, with D possibly being TRBD2 (5 bases). CDR1 is LGHDT and CDR2 is YNNKEL in the germline V gene (reference sequence). The CDR3 covers 15 residues. Trimming stripped 0 bases from V and 1 base from J, with 8 bases between. CDR3 loop: CASSQDWTRTDTQYF. In nucleotides, the CDR3 is TGTGCCAGCAGCCAAGACTGGACTCGCACAGATACGCAGTATTTT.

The V and J genes are TRBV6-5 and TRBJ1-1; D gene unclear. Germline V gene sequence: CDR1 MNHEY, CDR2 SVGAGI. This CDR3 is built from 12 residues. V dropped 5 bases and J dropped 4 bases, with 8 bases sitting between them. Here the CDR3 reads CASSNGATEAFF. The CDR3 DNA follows: TGTGCCAGCAGTAACGGAGCCACTGAAGCTTTCTTT.